This T cell receptor beta chain was sequenced during a study of radiation and T cells in renal cell carcinoma. V shed 0 bases and J shed 7 bases, with 13 bases lying between them. This CDR3 spans 15 amino acids. The V gene's germline CDR1 is SGHRS and CDR2 YFSETQ. Overall study findings and caveats: Without pretreatment biopsies, baseline tumor clonotype presence was undetermined. From baseline, blood top tumor clonotypes peaked at 2 weeks post-radiation.

Clones were read by immunoSEQ multiplex PCR, and TCRdb kept only the in-frame ones, dropping some. Among 150,000 or so clones listed, around 78% were seen once. The time point was: baseline pretreatment blood. Sample treatment: 15 Gy SBRT to primary tumor, nephrectomy 4 weeks later. Serial blood draws occurred at baseline and 2 and 4 weeks post-SBRT. A word on this clone: What it binds is unknown.

The starting material was blood, obtained from a patient whose treatment included radiotherapy and nephrectomy. The J gene is TRBJ2-2, the V gene TRBV5-1; D gene ambiguous. This clonotype originated in a woman aged 50 to 60 with renal cell carcinoma. In DNA, the CDR3 is TGCGCCAGCAGCTTGGTTTCCGGGTACCACGGGGAGCTGTTTTTT. It translates to CASSLVSGYHGELFF.